This T cell receptor (beta chain) is from a study of cytomegalovirus exposure and HLA in healthy donors. General study points: An Asian-associated ancestry cluster reportedly showed fewer N-insertions than the approximately 600-donor mean in a later analysis. The study put 150 or so TCR beta chains on its list as cytomegalovirus-associated. Accounts indicate the classifier identified cytomegalovirus status with strong specificity and sensitivity.

V gave up 1 base and J gave up 4 bases; unmatched junction bases: 9. Germline V lookup: CDR1 SEHNR, CDR2 FQNEAQ (reference sequence). The CDR3 runs to 16 residues. 60 Vbeta and 13 Jbeta primers were used in PCR. Assay: immunoSEQ multiplex PCR; the TCRdb copy retains only in-frame clones and omits some. The sample is made up of under 200,000 clones, and the top ten hold 2% to 2.5% of it. Concerning this clone: The antigen is not known.

V is TRBV7-9 and J is TRBJ2-7; 8 nucleotides align to TRBD1. This receptor was obtained from a man aged 25 to 45 in good health and CMV-seronegative. The source material was PBMCs. The CDR3 DNA follows: TGTGCCAGCAGCTTAGGCCTCAGACAGGGGTTGTACGAGCAGTACTTC. It is translated as CASSLGLRQGLYEQYF.